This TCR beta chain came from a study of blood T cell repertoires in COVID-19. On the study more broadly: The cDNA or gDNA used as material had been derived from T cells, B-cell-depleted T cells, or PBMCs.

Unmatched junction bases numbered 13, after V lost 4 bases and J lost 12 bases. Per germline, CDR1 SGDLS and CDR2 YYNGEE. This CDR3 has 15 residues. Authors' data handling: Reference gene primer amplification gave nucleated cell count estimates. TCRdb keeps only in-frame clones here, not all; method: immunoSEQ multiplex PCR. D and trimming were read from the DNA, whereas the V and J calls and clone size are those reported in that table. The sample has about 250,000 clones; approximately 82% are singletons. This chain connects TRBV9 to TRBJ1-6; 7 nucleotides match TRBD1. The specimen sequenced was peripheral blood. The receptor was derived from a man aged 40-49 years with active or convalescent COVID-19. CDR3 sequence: CASSPHPGTDRPLHF. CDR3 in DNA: TGTGCCAGCAGCCCACATCCCGGGACAGACCGACCCCTCCACTTT.